This T cell receptor beta chain was observed in a study of blood T cell repertoires in COVID-19. This clone was counted once. Only in-frame clones appear in the TCRdb table, and some are missing; sequencing was by immunoSEQ multiplex PCR. The table has about 250,000 clones, approximately 80% seen once. The germline V gene encodes CDR1 DFQATT and CDR2 SNEGSKA (reference sequence). The CDR3 length is 16 residues. Between the trimmed V and J ends, which lost 3 bases and 2 bases, there was a span of 20 bases. The J gene is TRBJ2-7, the V gene TRBV20-1, with a weak D call TRBD2 (7 bases). The TCR comes from a woman older than 75 with active or convalescent COVID-19. Sequencing was done on a sample of peripheral blood. The DNA for the CDR3 is TGCAGTGCTAGTGGCGGGGGCAGGGCGTTCGCCTACGAGCAGTACTTC. Amino acids: CSASGGGRAFAYEQYF.